Listed here are 17 T cell receptor beta chains from one sample, sequenced in a study of T cells in Graves' hyperthyroidism and ophthalmopathy. Amplification of TCR beta CDR3 regions used RNA as the template. Carried out on the TCR CDR3, a first-round RT-PCR used the HTBI primer set. TCRdb re-analysed the multiplex PCR reads in MiXCR, keeping a single row per CDR3 protein. The sample includes around 620,000 distinct CDR3 sequences, 14% seen only once; the top ten take approximately 6.4%. Sequenced sample: blood. The receptors derive from a young woman with Graves' ophthalmopathy.

The chain uses TRBV5-1 and TRBJ2-1; D is ambiguous. Germline assignment: CDR1 SGHRS and CDR2 YFSETQ. The CDR3 has 13 amino acids. V was trimmed by 7 bases and J by 3 bases, leaving 11 bases between them. The CDR3 coding sequence is TGCGCCAGCCGGCACCCTAACTACAATGAGCAGTTCTTC. Translation: CASRHPNYNEQFF.

This clonotype was counted ten times or more. The chain combines TRBV6-1 with TRBJ2-1, with TRBD1 identical over 12 bases. J was trimmed by 6 bases and V by 6 bases; bases with no gene match: 6. The CDR3 totals 15 residues. The germline V gene encodes CDR1 MNHNS and CDR2 SASEGT. The DNA for the CDR3 is TGTGCCAGCAGCTTGGGGACAGGGGGCTTCAATGAGCAGTTCTTC. Its translation is CASSLGTGGFNEQFF.

This clonotype was picked up many times. The chain links TRBV7-9 to TRBJ2-5; 11 nucleotides align to TRBD2. Germline loops: CDR1 SEHNR, CDR2 FQNEAQ (reference sequence). After removal of 4 bases from V and 0 bases from J, the junction contained 4 bases not matched to a gene. The CDR3 loop spans 16 amino acids. The CDR3 region has the DNA TGTGCCAGCAGCTCGGGACTAGCGGCGTACCAAGAGACCCAGTACTTC. Translation gives CASSSGLAAYQETQYF.

This clonotype has ten or more counts. This rearrangement joins TRBV2 to TRBJ2-2; 10 bases match TRBD2. This CDR3 contains 17 residues. V lost 6 bases, J lost 3 bases, and 10 bases stayed unmatched. The V gene's germline CDR1 is SNHLY and CDR2 FYNNEI. The CDR3 is CASRASGSRWDTGELFF. The DNA for the CDR3 is TGTGCCAGCAGGGCTAGCGGGAGTAGATGGGACACCGGGGAGCTGTTTTTT.

The sample holds many counts of this clonotype. The chain has TRBV20-1 and TRBJ2-7; D uncertain. This CDR3 is 16 amino acids long. Germline assignment: CDR1 DFQATT and CDR2 SNEGSKA (reference sequence). With 0 bases removed from V and 2 bases from J, the gap between germline ends came to 17 bases. CDR3 amino acids: CSARDMAQPETYEQYF. CDR3 sequence (DNA): TGCAGTGCTAGAGATATGGCACAGCCCGAAACCTACGAGCAGTACTTC.

The chain recombines TRBV20-1 with TRBJ2-4; D unresolved. Germline V gene data show CDR1 as DFQATT and CDR2 as SNEGSKA (reference sequence). V lost 0 bases, J lost 2 bases, and 11 bases lay in between. The length of the CDR3 is 15 residues. CDR3 in amino acids: CSARERYRSKNIQYF. For the CDR3, the DNA is TGCAGTGCTAGAGAAAGGTATCGTTCCAAAAACATTCAGTACTTC.

The chain joins TRBV6-1 to TRBJ1-1; TRBD1 is a possible D gene (5 bases). Trimming shortened V by 8 bases and J by 4 bases, and 14 bases separated the two germline ends. Germline CDR1 reads MNHNS; CDR2 reads SASEGT. CDR3 length: 13 amino acids. The CDR3 reads CASLPSGRTEAFF. The CDR3 DNA follows: TGTGCCAGCCTACCCTCAGGGCGCACTGAAGCTTTCTTT.

This clonotype was seen repeatedly, ten times or more. The chain joins TRBV6-1 to TRBJ2-3; tentative D call: TRBD2 (5 bases). V lost 4 bases to trimming and J lost 0 bases, with 17 bases between them. This CDR3 spans 17 amino acids. Germline CDR1 and CDR2: MNHNS and SASEGT. DNA of the CDR3: TGTGCCAGCAGTGCCCTATCATCAGCGGTGAGCACAGATACGCAGTATTTT. Protein sequence: CASSALSSAVSTDTQYF.

In its sample, this clonotype was seen a few times. The chain is built from TRBV6-2 or TRBV6-3 and TRBJ2-1, with D tentatively TRBD1 (6 bases). V shed 0 bases and J shed 7 bases, with 16 bases lying between them. This CDR3 is built from 16 residues. Germline V gene sequence: CDR1 MNHEY, CDR2 SVGEGT. The DNA for the CDR3 is TGTGCCAGCAGTTACTCGACAACTCCTCAGGGGAATGAGCAGTTCTTC. Translating it yields CASSYSTTPQGNEQFF.

The chain joins TRBV12-3 or TRBV12-4 to TRBJ2-1, with 7 bases matching TRBD2. V gave up 5 bases and J gave up 2 bases; unmatched junction bases: 15. The CDR3 loop spans 18 amino acids. The CDR3 DNA sequence: TGTGCCAGCAGTCAAAGGAGTTGGCCGGGACTAACCTACAATGAGCAGTTCTTC. This encodes CASSQRSWPGLTYNEQFF.

This clonotype was recorded at least ten times. The V and J genes are TRBV7-9 and TRBJ2-7; D may be TRBD2 (6 bases). This CDR3 spans 13 amino acids. Germline V gene sequence: CDR1 SEHNR, CDR2 FQNEAQ (reference sequence). Trimming left V 6 bases short and J 4 bases short, with 13 bases between. In DNA form, the CDR3 reads TGTGCCAGCAGGGGAGGTGGGTTGTACGAGCAGTACTTC. Protein: CASRGGGLYEQYF. Filled out from reference TRBV7-9 and TRBJ2-7, the complete variable domain reads DTGVSQNPRHKITKRGQNVTFRCDPISEHNRLYWYRQTLGQGPEFLTYFQNEAQLEKSRLLSDRFSAERPKGSFSTLEIQRTEQGDSAMYLCASRGGGLYEQYFGPGTRLTVT.

This clonotype was recorded many times. The V gene is TRBV7-8, the J gene TRBJ2-7; the D gene is possibly TRBD2 (5 bases). V was shortened by 5 bases and J by 3 bases, with 20 bases between the two germline ends. This CDR3 has 16 amino acids. The germline V gene encodes CDR1 SGHVS and CDR2 FQNEAQ. The CDR3 sequence: CASSPARGVFRYEQYF. DNA for the CDR3: TGTGCCAGCAGCCCTGCCCGGGGAGTGTTTCGCTACGAGCAGTACTTC. Full variable domain (remainder filled in from reference TRBV7-8 and TRBJ2-7): GAGVSQSPRYKVAKRGQDVALRCDPISGHVSLFWYQQALGQGPEFLTYFQNEAQLDKSGLPSDRFFAERPEGSVSTLKIQRTQQEDSAVYLCASSPARGVFRYEQYFGPGTRLTVT.

This clonotype came up a few times. The V gene is TRBV6-5, the J gene TRBJ2-1; no firm D call. The CDR3 is 18 amino acids. Germline CDR1 and CDR2: MNHEY and SVGAGI. Deletions cut 0 bases from V and 4 bases from J, with 19 bases between. The CDR3 DNA reads as TGTGCCAGCAGTTACTCATTTACGACTTCCACGATATACAATGAGCAGTTCTTC. This sequence encodes CASSYSFTTSTIYNEQFF.

As concerns this clonotype: This sequence may be a read error, since a much larger clone differs from it by one base. The chain combines TRBV3-1 with TRBJ1-2; maybe TRBD1 (6 bases). This CDR3 is 16 amino acids long. The V gene lost 4 bases and the J gene lost 1 base, with 16 bases spanning the gap. Germline CDR1 reads LGHDT; CDR2 reads YNNKEL (reference sequence). Here the CDR3 DNA reads TGTGCCAGCAGCCCGGGGGCGGGACAAAATAACTATGGCTACACCTTC. Translation: CASSPGAGQNNYGYTF.

This clonotype was detected ten times or more. V gene TRBV12-3 or TRBV12-4 combines with J gene TRBJ2-3; TRBD2 matches 12 bases. There are 15 residues in the CDR3. V was pared by 7 bases and J by 0 bases, with 2 bases of the junction left unmatched. The CDR3 DNA sequence: TGTGCCAGCACCGGACTAGCGGGAAGCACAGATACGCAGTATTTT. This encodes CASTGLAGSTDTQYF.

In its sample, this clonotype was seen a few times. The CDR3 protein is CAISAAGVYNEQFF. CDR3 bases: TGTGCCATCAGCGCAGCGGGAGTTTACAATGAGCAGTTCTTC. The V call is TRBV10-3, the J call TRBJ2-1; 8 nucleotides align to TRBD2. J lost 4 bases, V lost 6 bases, and 5 bases had no gene match. The CDR3 loop spans 14 amino acids. Germline CDR1 is ENHRY and CDR2 is SYGVKD.

The chain is built from TRBV9 and TRBJ1-2; 11 positions agree with TRBD1. The CDR3 runs to 15 residues. V lost 0 bases, J lost 8 bases, and 6 bases stayed unmatched. Germline values: CDR1 SGDLS, CDR2 YYNGEE. The CDR3 DNA reads as TGTGCCAGCAGCGTAGTAGGACAGGGGGCCAAAGGCTACACCTTC. Residues: CASSVVGQGAKGYTF.